These T cell receptor beta chains were read from a single sample in a study of blood T cell repertoires in COVID-19. Produced via immunoSEQ multiplex PCR; TCRdb's table is partial and in-frame only. Here the sample spans more than 250,000 clones, roughly 80% being singletons. Input material: PBMCs or T cells enriched from blood (not recorded which). The receptors shown here come from a middle-aged man who had been exposed to COVID-19. Both conserved end residues are trimmed from each CDR3. Each record gives: V gene, J gene, D gene, CDR3 protein. The D gene is left open where the match is weak.

>TRBV6-5|TRBJ1-6|.
ASRTHGTQYSPLH
>TRBV7-8|TRBJ2-7|.
ASSLVGTPSYEQY
>TRBV6-4|TRBJ1-5|.
ASSVDSNQPQH
>TRBV5-1|TRBJ2-1|.
ASSLAPDNEQF
>TRBV5-1|TRBJ1-6|.
ASSLWTESGSPLH
>TRBV30|TRBJ1-6|TRBD1
AWSERDRVNSPLH
>TRBV18|TRBJ1-2|.
ASSPLEGLNGYT
>TRBV15|TRBJ2-4|.
ATSRDVVGVGKNIQY
>TRBV2|TRBJ1-2|TRBD1
ASLNRPGQGFFGYT
>TRBV27|TRBJ2-7|.
ASSLEVAYEQY
>TRBV5-1|TRBJ2-2|TRBD2
ASQREGLESGELF
>TRBV5-4|TRBJ2-1|TRBD1
ASSERTGNNEQF
>TRBV24-1|TRBJ2-7|TRBD1
ATSDPGQGSYEQY
>TRBV19|TRBJ2-5|.
ASSSGMRAETQY
>TRBV5-1|TRBJ2-5|.
ASSESHSQETQY
>TRBV7-3|TRBJ1-3|.
ASSPLGSSGNTIY
>TRBV12-5|TRBJ1-6|TRBD1
ASGGDRNNSPLH
>TRBV5-8|TRBJ2-3|.
ASSFGDTQY
>TRBV6-5|TRBJ1-1|.
ASRWTSRGVAF
>TRBV30|TRBJ2-7|.
AWSRGHPPSYEQY
>TRBV11-2|TRBJ2-7|.
ASSLGQSGEQY